In its sample, the clone carrying this TCR beta chain is medium-sized. Using a J-beta primer mix together with a sample-barcoded 5' primer, a second PCR was run for about 7 to 12 cycles. TCRdb itself ran the 5' RACE reads through MiXCR, one entry per CDR3 protein. In the table there are around 790,000 distinct CDR3 sequences, roughly 44% of which are singletons. The germline CDR1 and CDR2 sequences are SGHDT and YYEEEE. V lost 4 bases and J lost 1; bases outside the gene matches: 14. This CDR3 is 19 amino acids long. The record originates from a study of blood T cells in healthy people across ages. Sequenced sample: blood. The rearrangement links TRBV5-6 to TRBJ2-6; TRBD1 matches at 7 bases. The sequence was collected from a man aged 60-69 years in good health. The CDR3 loop is CASSRGQAAFTSGANVLTF. The CDR3 DNA reads TGTGCCAGCAGCAGAGGACAGGCCGCGTTTACATCTGGGGCCAACGTCCTGACTTTC.